The 3 T cell receptor beta chains listed next were all sequenced from one sample in a study of blood T cells in healthy people across ages. Sample-barcoded 5' priming and a J-beta primer mix drove a second PCR of 7 to 11 cycles. TCRdb itself ran the 5' RACE reads through MiXCR, one entry per CDR3 protein. The sample shows 540,000 or so distinct CDR3 sequences, about 45% of them seen only once. Sequencing was done on a sample of blood. The receptors were sampled from a man at least 80 years old in good health.

The chain links TRBV6-2 or TRBV6-3 to TRBJ1-1, with TRBD1 as a possible D gene (5 bases). The CDR3 has 12 residues. V lost 2 bases to trimming and J lost 5 bases, with 6 bases between them. From germline, CDR1 is MNHEY and CDR2 SVGEGT. The CDR3 DNA reads TGTGCCAGCAGTTACGAGGGGACTGAAGCTTTCTTT. Amino acids: CASSYEGTEAFF.

In the case of this clonotype: Just one base apart from a much larger clone, this may be a read error. V usage is TRBV6-6 and J usage is TRBJ2-1, with D perhaps TRBD2 (6 bases). Trimming removed 5 bases at V and 9 bases at J, with 20 bases between. The V gene's germline CDR1 is MNHNY and CDR2 SVGAGI (reference sequence). This CDR3 comprises 15 residues. The CDR3 DNA follows: TGTGCCAGCAGTCTCGGGGGTGGGGAGGTGGGTGAGCAGTTCTTC. Translation gives CASSLGGGEVGEQFF.

This clonotype was seen a few times. The V and J genes are TRBV9 and TRBJ2-1, with 9 bases that match TRBD2. V shed 4 bases and J 8 bases; nucleotides not matched to a gene: 4. Germline assignment: CDR1 SGDLS and CDR2 YYNGEE. The CDR3 consists of 13 residues. As DNA, the CDR3 is TGTGCCAGCAGCTCAAGGACTAGCGATGAGCAGTTCTTC. This translates into CASSSRTSDEQFF.